Listed here are 30 T cell receptor beta chains from one sample, sequenced in a study of vaccination and CD4 T cells after COVID-19. The Oncomine TCR Beta short-read assay was what sequenced the DNA obtained from cultured CD4+ T cells. TCRdb re-called the PCR reads with MiXCR, one entry per CDR3 protein. In the table there are some 11,000 distinct CDR3 sequences, approximately 40% of which are singletons. For these TCRs, the target antigens are not known. Treatment in this sample: roughly 10-day PBMC culture with coronavirus spike peptide pools or control peptides (ViraFEST assay). The sample consisted of CD4+ T cells from blood, cultured in vitro. These receptors all come from a human donor who had recovered from COVID-19.

The V gene is TRBV11-2, the J gene TRBJ2-7; D is ambiguous. CDR1 and CDR2 (germline): SGHAT, FQNNGV. V was trimmed by 1 base and J by 0 bases, leaving 10 bases between them. The length of the CDR3 is 15 residues. CDR3 residues: CASSLVTGTSYEQYF. Written as DNA, the CDR3 is TGTGCCAGCAGCTTAGTCACCGGAACCTCCTACGAGCAGTACTTC.

This sequence joins TRBV6-5 and TRBJ2-3; weak D call: TRBD2 (5 bases). The V gene lost 3 bases and the J gene lost 4 bases, with 14 bases spanning the gap. CDR1 is MNHEY and CDR2 is SVGAGI in the germline V gene. This CDR3 contains 15 residues. This CDR3 reads CASSYGGLSADTQYF. CDR3 sequence (DNA): TGTGCCAGCAGTTATGGCGGGCTTAGCGCAGATACGCAGTATTTT.

This clonotype was detected only a few times. This rearrangement joins TRBV6-1 to TRBJ1-6; D ambiguous. Germline V lookup: CDR1 MNHNS, CDR2 SASEGT. Trimming took 8 bases from V and 2 from J, leaving 13 bases between them. CDR3 length equals 15 residues. Written as DNA, the CDR3 is TGTGCCAGCGAGGCAAGGGAGACCTATAATTCACCCCTCCACTTT. It translates to CASEARETYNSPLHF.

This clonotype was counted only a few times. The V gene is TRBV21-1, the J gene TRBJ1-6; TRBD1 reflects the table's D call only, with no check against the DNA. TRBV21-1 is recorded as a pseudogene. The CDR3 sequence is 14 residues long. CDR3 bases: TGTGCCAGCAGCCCGTGCCCAGGGAAGTCACCCCTCCACTTT. Its translation is CASSPCPGKSPLHF.

This sequence joins TRBV2 and TRBJ1-2; D uncertain. Trimming removed 6 bases at V and 8 bases at J, with 13 bases between. CDR1 and CDR2 from the germline V gene are SNHLY and FYNNEI. CDR3 length: 12 residues. For the CDR3, the DNA is TGTGCCAGCAGGCAAGATGCGAGGGGCTACACCTTC. Protein sequence: CASRQDARGYTF.

The chain couples TRBV6-2 or TRBV6-3 to TRBJ2-7; no firm D call. The CDR3 is 12 amino acids. Germline V CDR1 and CDR2: MNHEY, SVGEGT. The germline V and J ends were trimmed by 4 bases and 2 bases, with 6 bases remaining between them. The CDR3 DNA reads as TGTGCCAGCAGTTCCCCGGCCTACGAGCAGTACTTC. This sequence encodes CASSSPAYEQYF.

V and J are TRBV11-3 and TRBJ2-5; no clear D. V gave up 1 base and J gave up 2 bases, with 11 bases separating them. Germline CDR1 SGHNT, CDR2 YENEEA. This CDR3 contains 15 residues. This CDR3 is CASSLVWQNQETQYF. The CDR3 nucleotides are TGTGCCAGCAGCTTAGTATGGCAGAATCAAGAGACCCAGTACTTC. Variable domain in full (rest from reference TRBV11-3 and TRBJ2-5): EAGVVQSPRYKIIEKKQPVAFWCNPISGHNTLYWYLQNLGQGPELLIRYENEEAVDDSQLPKDRFSAERLKGVDSTLKIQPAELGDSAVYLCASSLVWQNQETQYFGPGTRLLVL.

This clonotype appeared a few times. This chain links TRBV7-2 with TRBJ1-3, with D possibly matching TRBD1 (5 bases). Germline CDR1 reads SGHTA; CDR2 reads FQGNSA. V was cut by 1 base and J by 0 bases, with 16 bases left in between. CDR3 length: 18 residues. CDR3 region: CASSLGDLDGASGNTIYF. The CDR3 DNA is TGTGCCAGCAGCTTAGGGGACCTGGACGGAGCCTCTGGAAACACCATATATTTT.

The rearrangement links TRBV7-2 to TRBJ1-3, with D unresolved. Germline V gene data show CDR1 as SGHTA and CDR2 as FQGNSA. Trimming removed 4 bases from V and 0 bases from J, with 10 bases in between. The CDR3 runs 15 residues. The CDR3 DNA is TGTGCCAGCAGCTCCGGACCGGCCTCTGGAAACACCATATATTTT. Amino acid sequence: CASSSGPASGNTIYF.

The genes are TRBV2 and TRBJ2-3; D tentatively fits TRBD1 or TRBD2 (5 bases each). The CDR3 consists of 15 residues. V lost 6 bases to trimming and J lost 2 bases, with 15 bases between them. Germline CDR1 SNHLY, CDR2 FYNNEI. Written as DNA, the CDR3 is TGTGCCAGCAGCGGGGCCTTGGGAGCCACAGATACGCAGTATTTT. It is translated as CASSGALGATDTQYF.

The rearrangement joins TRBV7-9 to TRBJ2-5, with TRBD1 as a possible D gene (6 bases). The germline gives CDR1 SEHNR, CDR2 FQNEAQ (reference sequence). This CDR3 comprises 16 residues. V shed 5 bases and J shed 3 bases, with 19 bases lying between them. CDR3 sequence reads: CASSPRRAGVKETQYF. The CDR3 nucleotides read TGTGCCAGCAGCCCTCGCCGGGCAGGGGTAAAAGAGACCCAGTACTTC. Full variable domain (remainder filled in from reference TRBV7-9 and TRBJ2-5): DTGVSQNPRHKITKRGQNVTFRCDPISEHNRLYWYRQTLGQGPEFLTYFQNEAQLEKSRLLSDRFSAERPKGSFSTLEIQRTEQGDSAMYLCASSPRRAGVKETQYFGPGTRLLVL.

Only a few counts were recorded for this clonotype. This sequence joins TRBV2 and TRBJ1-6; no clear D gene. The CDR3 totals 11 residues. The ends were cut back, 7 bases at V and 8 bases at J, with 6 bases in the middle. In germline, CDR1 is SNHLY, CDR2 FYNNEI. DNA for the CDR3: TGTGCCAGCATGGGATATTCACCCCTCCACTTT. Translation: CASMGYSPLHF.

The V and J genes are TRBV11-1 and TRBJ2-7, with D hard to call. This CDR3 is 12 amino acids long. Germline-derived CDR1 and CDR2 are SGHAT and FQDESV (reference sequence). Trimming shortened V by 5 bases and J by 5 bases, and 10 bases separated the two germline ends. The CDR3 here is CASSLIGNEQYF. CDR3 sequence (DNA): TGTGCCAGCAGCCTCATAGGAAACGAGCAGTACTTC.

The gene calls are TRBV5-4 and TRBJ2-3, with a tentative D call TRBD2 (5 bases). Germline values: CDR1 SGHNT, CDR2 YYREEE (reference sequence). CDR3 length equals 13 residues. V gave up 5 bases and J gave up 6 bases, with 13 bases separating them. The CDR3 spells CASRRGVGDTQYF. The DNA of the CDR3 is TGTGCCAGCAGACGGGGAGTAGGGGATACGCAGTATTTT.

This clonotype was seen only a few times. This sequence joins TRBV11-2 and TRBJ1-1; D gene unclear. CDR1 and CDR2 from the germline V gene are SGHAT and FQNNGV. The ends were cut back, 1 base at V and 3 bases at J, with 9 bases in the middle. This CDR3 contains 14 residues. This chain's CDR3 is CASSLGQTYTEAFF. CDR3 sequence (DNA): TGTGCCAGCAGCTTAGGCCAGACCTACACTGAAGCTTTCTTT. Together with reference TRBV11-2 and TRBJ1-1, the CDR3 gives the full variable domain: EAGVAQSPRYKIIEKRQSVAFWCNPISGHATLYWYQQILGQGPKLLIQFQNNGVVDDSQLPKDRFSAERLKGVDSTLKIQPAKLEDSAVYLCASSLGQTYTEAFFGQGTRLTVV.

The CDR3, as DNA: TGTGCCAGCAGTTTAAAGTTGGGGCGTCGACTAATGGGCTACACCTTC. As protein: CASSLKLGRRLMGYTF. V usage is TRBV28 and J usage is TRBJ1-2; possible D gene TRBD1, 5 bases. Germline V gene data show CDR1 as MDHEN and CDR2 as SYDVKM. The ends were cut back, 2 bases at V and 8 bases at J, with 21 bases in the middle. This CDR3 comprises 16 residues.

The chain couples TRBV7-9 to TRBJ1-4, with D perhaps matching TRBD1 (5 bases). This CDR3 has 15 amino acids. The germline V gene has CDR1 SEHNR and CDR2 FQNEAQ (reference sequence). Trimming stripped 5 bases from V and 5 bases from J, with 15 bases between. Here the CDR3 reads CASSDQGGGNEKLFF. The CDR3 bases are TGTGCCAGCAGCGATCAGGGTGGAGGGAATGAAAAACTGTTTTTT.

The chain is built from TRBV28 and TRBJ1-3; possible D gene TRBD1, 6 bases. Germline V gives CDR1 MDHEN, CDR2 SYDVKM. The CDR3 sequence is 17 residues long. The ends were cut back, 6 bases at V and 1 base at J, with 19 bases in the middle. The DNA for the CDR3 is TGTGCCAGCAGCCGTTTGACAGGCCGTTCTTCTGGAAACACCATATATTTT. It codes for CASSRLTGRSSGNTIYF.

This rearrangement joins TRBV20-1 to TRBJ1-2; 8 nucleotides align to TRBD1. The germline CDR1 and CDR2 sequences are DFQATT and SNEGSKA (reference sequence). The J segment lost 4 bases and the V segment lost 3 bases, leaving 1 base of the junction unmatched. The CDR3 is 12 residues long. The CDR3 DNA is TGCAGTGCTAGTGGGACAGGCTATGGCTACACCTTC. Translated: CSASGTGYGYTF.

This clonotype was seen a few times. V usage is TRBV19 and J usage is TRBJ1-5; 8 nucleotides agree with TRBD1. The CDR3 is 18 amino acids. The J segment lost 2 bases and the V segment lost 6 bases, leaving 15 bases of the junction unmatched. The germline CDR1 and CDR2 sequences are LNHDA and SQIVND (reference sequence). CDR3 nucleotides: TGTGCCAGTAGGATCAGGGGGCGATGGGCTACTGGCAATCAGCCCCAGCATTTT. Protein: CASRIRGRWATGNQPQHF.

V gene TRBV20-1 combines with J gene TRBJ2-7; no definite D call. Germline V lookup: CDR1 DFQATT, CDR2 SNEGSKA (reference sequence). The CDR3 spans 11 residues. V lost 5 bases and J 3 bases, leaving 8 bases between the germline ends. Here the CDR3 reads CSADRNYEQYF. Written as DNA, the CDR3 is TGCAGTGCTGATCGAAACTACGAGCAGTACTTC.

This clonotype was detected only a few times. The V call is TRBV28, the J call TRBJ1-4; TRBD1 matches at 7 bases. With V trimmed by 8 bases and J by 7 bases, 7 bases remained unmatched. There are 13 residues in the CDR3. Germline V gene lookup returns CDR1 MDHEN and CDR2 SYDVKM. The CDR3 DNA reads as TGTGCCAGCGCAGGACAGGAGGTTGAAAAACTGTTTTTT. Translation: CASAGQEVEKLFF. Together with reference TRBV28 and TRBJ1-4, the CDR3 gives the full variable domain: DVKVTQSSRYLVKRTGEKVFLECVQDMDHENMFWYRQDPGLGLRLIYFSYDVKMKEKGDIPEGYSVSREKKERFSLILESASTNQTSMYLCASAGQEVEKLFFGSGTQLSVL.

The chain employs TRBV2 and TRBJ2-3, with a possible D match to TRBD2 (5 bases). CDR3 length: 15 residues. From germline, CDR1 is SNHLY and CDR2 FYNNEI. V lost 4 bases to trimming and J lost 1 base, with 12 bases between them. The CDR3 is CASSAASTRTDTQYF. CDR3 coding DNA: TGTGCCAGCAGTGCTGCTAGCACCCGCACAGATACGCAGTATTTT.

The V gene is TRBV28, the J gene TRBJ1-1; 8 nucleotides line up with TRBD1. The CDR3 length is 12 residues. Looked up from germline, CDR1 is MDHEN and CDR2 is SYDVKM. V was clipped by 2 bases and J by 10 bases; unmatched bases: 3. The CDR3 loop is CASSLRQGTAFF. The CDR3, as DNA: TGTGCCAGCAGTTTACGACAGGGGACAGCTTTCTTT.

There are a few counts of this clonotype. The rearrangement uses TRBV10-3 and TRBJ1-6; 7 bases are shared with TRBD1. This CDR3 region has 13 residues. V dropped 10 bases and J dropped 7; count of bases not matched to a gene: 7. In germline, CDR1 is ENHRY, CDR2 SYGVKD. CDR3 sequence reads: CASRQGYNSPLHF. CDR3 nucleotide sequence: TGTGCCAGCCGACAGGGTTACAATTCACCCCTCCACTTT.

The V gene is TRBV20-1, the J gene TRBJ2-5; TRBD2 agrees at 7 bases. Losses at the gene ends were 3 bases for V and 4 bases for J; bases not matched to a gene: 5. CDR1 and CDR2 from the germline V gene are DFQATT and SNEGSKA (reference sequence). The CDR3 is 13 amino acids. In DNA, the CDR3 is TGCAGTGCTAGTAGGACTAGTAGAGAGACCCAGTACTTC. It encodes CSASRTSRETQYF.

This clonotype appeared a few times. The chain couples TRBV6-5 to TRBJ1-5; unclear D gene. V was pared by 2 bases and J by 0 bases, with 2 bases between. Germline V gene sequence: CDR1 MNHEY, CDR2 SVGAGI. This CDR3 is 13 amino acids long. Here the CDR3 reads CASSYSSNQPQHF. The DNA for the CDR3 is TGTGCCAGCAGTTACAGTAGCAATCAGCCCCAGCATTTT.

The rearrangement uses TRBV19 and TRBJ2-5; D gene unclear. CDR1 and CDR2 from the germline V gene are LNHDA and SQIVND (reference sequence). This CDR3 is built from 13 residues. The V end was cut by 9 bases, the J end by 3 bases, with 14 bases between. DNA of the CDR3: TGTGCCAGCGGGCCTGATAAGAAAGAGACCCAGTACTTC. Translating it yields CASGPDKKETQYF.

Only a few counts were recorded for this clonotype. This rearrangement joins TRBV7-9 to TRBJ2-7; no definite D call. The CDR3 runs to 15 residues. Trimming stripped 3 bases from V and 1 base from J, with 13 bases between. CDR1 is SEHNR, CDR2 FQNEAQ, per germline (reference sequence). CDR3 in DNA: TGTGCCAGCAGCTTCAGTCGGTCGGTTTCCTACGAGCAGTACTTC. This codes for CASSFSRSVSYEQYF.

The rearrangement joins TRBV11-3 to TRBJ2-1; 8 positions match TRBD1. With the DNA end fitting TRBJ2-7 better, the J assignment may be wrong. CDR3 length equals 14 residues. Germline CDR1 and CDR2: SGHNT and YENEEA. CDR3 DNA: TGTGCCAGCGGAAGGGACAGGCAGAGTGAGGAGCAGTACTTC. Translating gives CASGRDRQSEEQYF.